Listed here are 2 T cell receptor beta chains from one sample, sequenced in a study of CD8+CD57+ T cells in acquired aplastic anemia. Genomic DNA templated the TCR beta VDJ and CDR3 profiling. TCRdb passed the reads through MiXCR, listing each CDR3 protein once. In the table there are about 110,000 distinct CDR3 sequences, roughly 51% of which are singletons. The sample was sorted CD4+, CD8+, or CD8+CD57+ T cells (not recorded which) from PBMCs. All receptors derive from a human donor in good health, serving as a control.

The chain combines TRBV20-1 with TRBJ2-5; TRBD1 aligns across 7 bases. V lost 6 bases and J lost 2; bases outside the gene matches: 9. The CDR3 covers 14 residues. The V gene's germline CDR1 is DFQATT and CDR2 SNEGSKA (reference sequence). The CDR3 bases are TGCAGTGCCCCCCCGCCGGGACAGCAAGAGACCCAGTACTTC. Encoded protein: CSAPPPGQQETQYF.

The chain has TRBV25-1 and TRBJ2-7; TRBD1 agrees at 11 bases. Germline lookup yields CDR1 MGHDK and CDR2 SYGVNS. The CDR3 is 16 amino acids. V gave up 8 bases and J gave up 2 bases; unmatched junction bases: 11. The CDR3 nucleotides are TGTGCCAGCGTTGGGATCGCGGGACAGGGGGCCTACGAGCAGTACTTC. The encoded protein is CASVGIAGQGAYEQYF.